This entry features one T cell receptor (beta chain) sequence. Its cognate antigen is unknown. This may arise from a read error, as a much more abundant clone is one base away. TCRdb re-called the 5' RACE reads through MiXCR, storing one row per CDR3 protein. Altogether roughly 130,000 distinct CDR3 sequences are present, around 7% being singletons, with the ten largest covering over 9%. This sample was included in a study of CD8 T cells in ankylosing spondylitis. General study results and limits: Reactive arthritis synovial fluid and blood previously showed some of these motif variants. For ankylosing spondylitis blood, a TCR beta motif of several highly homologous variants appeared characteristic.

V lost 2 bases, J lost 5 bases, and 17 bases lay in between. This CDR3 has 16 amino acids. Sequences were obtained from blood, either unsorted or a sorted T cell fraction (not recorded which). The receptor was isolated from a male donor with ankylosing spondylitis or in good health (not recorded which). The V call is TRBV12-3 or TRBV12-4, the J call TRBJ2-3, with D maybe TRBD2 (5 bases). CDR3 DNA: TGTGCCAGCAGTTTATCTGGACCGGAGGTTCAAGATACGCAGTATTTT. Encoded protein: CASSLSGPEVQDTQYF.